The 19 T cell receptor beta chains presented below share a single source sample, sequenced in a study of cytomegalovirus exposure and HLA in healthy donors. It was with 60 Vbeta and 13 Jbeta primers that the PCR ran. The data were produced by immunoSEQ multiplex PCR, yet TCRdb's version contains in-frame clones alone and is incomplete. In the table there are some 160,000 clones, around 73% of which are singletons. Input material: PBMCs. These receptors all come from a male donor in good health and CMV-seronegative.

The chain is built from TRBV5-1 and TRBJ1-4; D gene unclear. The CDR3 covers 17 residues. Germline values: CDR1 SGHRS, CDR2 YFSETQ. The V gene lost 3 bases and the J gene lost 0 bases, with 15 bases spanning the gap. The CDR3 sequence is CASSSAAGPATNEKLFF. DNA of the CDR3: TGCGCCAGCAGCTCCGCAGCAGGCCCTGCAACTAATGAAAAACTGTTTTTT.

This clone was seen a handful of times. The germline gene is not matched at one end of the junction; a read error may be the cause. The chain is built from TRBV5-1 and TRBJ2-3, with 10 bases aligning to TRBD2. The germline V gene encodes CDR1 SGHRS and CDR2 YFSETQ. The CDR3 loop spans 14 amino acids. The CDR3, as DNA: TGCGCCAGCGGCTTAGCGGGAGGTACAAATACGCAGTATTTT. It is translated as CASGLAGGTNTQYF.

This rearrangement joins TRBV28 to TRBJ1-6, with D possibly matching TRBD1 (5 bases). The CDR3 contains 13 residues. With 8 bases removed from V and 8 bases from J, the gap between germline ends came to 13 bases. CDR1 is MDHEN and CDR2 is SYDVKM in the germline V gene. Written as DNA, the CDR3 is TGTGCCAGCCTCCCGGGGGATTATTCACCCCTCCACTTT. Its protein product is CASLPGDYSPLHF.

The chain uses TRBV5-5 and TRBJ2-4; 8 nucleotides agree with TRBD2. Germline CDR1 is SGHKS and CDR2 is YYEKEE (reference sequence). V lost 4 bases, J lost 9 bases, and 9 bases stayed unmatched. The CDR3 extends over 14 amino acids. Here the CDR3 DNA reads TGTGCCAGCAGCCCTCGGACTAGCCCGAGCATTCAGTACTTC. Translation: CASSPRTSPSIQYF.

The chain is built from TRBV6-5 and TRBJ1-1; D is unclear. Per the germline V gene, CDR1 is MNHEY and CDR2 is SVGAGI. V lost 0 bases to trimming and J lost 1 base, with 6 bases between them. The CDR3 loop spans 14 amino acids. The CDR3 nucleotides read TGTGCCAGCAGTTACTCCCAGGCGAACACTGAAGCTTTCTTT. It translates to CASSYSQANTEAFF.

There are a few counts of this clone. This chain uses TRBV15 with TRBJ1-1, with D perhaps TRBD1 (6 bases). Looked up from germline, CDR1 is LNHNV and CDR2 is YYDKDF (reference sequence). This CDR3 is built from 15 residues. The germline V and J ends were trimmed by 5 bases and 2 bases, with 15 bases remaining between them. In DNA form, the CDR3 reads TGTGCCACCAGCCGTGGGGGCGCCCCCAACACTGAAGCTTTCTTT. It codes for CATSRGGAPNTEAFF.

CDR3 protein: CASRPASGSYEQYF. CDR3 sequence (DNA): TGTGCCAGCAGACCGGCTAGCGGGAGTTACGAGCAGTACTTC. The chain links TRBV7-9 to TRBJ2-7; TRBD2 aligns across 10 bases. The CDR3 spans 14 residues. The V gene end was trimmed by 6 bases and the J gene end by 4 bases; junction bases not matched to a gene: 6. The germline CDR1 and CDR2 sequences are SEHNR and FQNEAQ (reference sequence). Full variable domain (missing parts from reference TRBV7-9 and TRBJ2-7): DTGVSQNPRHKITKRGQNVTFRCDPISEHNRLYWYRQTLGQGPEFLTYFQNEAQLEKSRLLSDRFSAERPKGSFSTLEIQRTEQGDSAMYLCASRPASGSYEQYFGPGTRLTVT.

This chain links TRBV27 with TRBJ1-4, with D possibly being TRBD1 (6 bases). Germline V gene data show CDR1 as MNHEY and CDR2 as SMNVEV (reference sequence). The germline V and J ends were trimmed by 4 bases and 3 bases, with 12 bases remaining between them. The CDR3 covers 15 residues. The CDR3 DNA sequence: TGTGCCAGCAGTTCAACAGGGTGGGCTAATGAAAAACTGTTTTTT. Its protein is CASSSTGWANEKLFF.

The V call is TRBV7-9, the J call TRBJ1-1, with 10 bases that match TRBD1. There are 17 residues in the CDR3. Germline CDR1 SEHNR, CDR2 FQNEAQ (reference sequence). The trim removed 4 bases at V and 0 bases at J, leaving 8 bases unmatched. The CDR3 region has the DNA TGTGCCAGCAGCTACCGGACAGGGGGGGGGATGAACACTGAAGCTTTCTTT. It translates to CASSYRTGGGMNTEAFF.

CDR3 protein: CASSPTTGYSIYGYTF. The CDR3 bases are TGTGCCAGCAGTCCTACTACAGGGTACTCCATCTATGGCTACACCTTC. The J gene is TRBJ1-2, the V gene TRBV7-2; tentatively, D is TRBD1 (6 bases). The CDR3 is 16 residues long. Germline V lookup: CDR1 SGHTA, CDR2 FQGNSA. Deletions cut 6 bases from V and 4 bases from J, with 21 bases between.

Within the sample, this clone is medium-sized. The rearrangement uses TRBV28 and TRBJ1-2, with 8 bases aligning to TRBD1. The CDR3 covers 17 residues. CDR1 and CDR2 from the germline V gene are MDHEN and SYDVKM. Losses at the gene ends were 7 bases for V and 3 bases for J; bases not matched to a gene: 16. CDR3 in DNA: TGTGCCAGCACTCAAGTCCCCCAGGGGGCTTTTGACTATGGCTACACCTTC. Its translation is CASTQVPQGAFDYGYTF.

This CDR3 is CASTPGQGAGEQFF. In DNA, the CDR3 is TGTGCCAGTACTCCGGGACAGGGTGCCGGTGAGCAGTTCTTC. The chain carries TRBV19 and TRBJ2-1; TRBD1 agrees at 9 bases. Germline V lookup: CDR1 LNHDA, CDR2 SQIVND (reference sequence). V was clipped by 7 bases and J by 9 bases; unmatched bases: 10. The CDR3 spans 14 residues.

As for this clone: The junction does not match germline at one end; this may be a read error. CDR3 sequence reads: CAGSATIQGYGYTF. The CDR3, as DNA: TGTGCCGGCAGCGCCACCATACAGGGCTATGGCTACACCTTC. V gene TRBV7-2 combines with J gene TRBJ1-2; D is perhaps TRBD1 (6 bases). Germline CDR1 SGHTA, CDR2 FQGNSA. The CDR3 is 14 residues long.

CDR3 in amino acids: CASSLGLAGEQYF. In DNA, the CDR3 is TGTGCCAGCAGCTTGGGACTAGCGGGAGAGCAGTACTTC. The chain carries TRBV7-8 and TRBJ2-7, with 13 bases aligning to TRBD2. CDR1 is SGHVS, CDR2 FQNEAQ, per germline. With 3 bases clipped from V and 7 bases from J, the junction kept 0 bases outside the gene matches. There are 13 residues in the CDR3.

The chain is built from TRBV28 and TRBJ2-3; D is undetermined. The germline V gene encodes CDR1 MDHEN and CDR2 SYDVKM. The CDR3 has 13 amino acids. V was cut by 3 bases and J by 3 bases, with 7 bases left in between. The CDR3 nucleotides are TGTGCCAGCAGTTTTCGACTTACAGATACGCAGTATTTT. Translation: CASSFRLTDTQYF.

This clone was seen only a few times. V gene TRBV28 combines with J gene TRBJ2-3; no clear D. The CDR3 runs to 13 residues. Trimming removed 3 bases from V and 5 bases from J, with 9 bases in between. Germline CDR1 is MDHEN and CDR2 is SYDVKM. CDR3 in DNA: TGTGCCAGCAGTTTCCCCAGTCGAGATACGCAGTATTTT. Translated, it gives CASSFPSRDTQYF.

The V call is TRBV27, the J call TRBJ1-1; 8 nucleotides agree with TRBD1. The V segment lost 6 bases and the J segment 0 bases; nucleotides outside the gene matches: 3. The germline V gene encodes CDR1 MNHEY and CDR2 SMNVEV (reference sequence). The CDR3 runs 14 residues. CDR3 sequence (DNA): TGTGCCAGCAGGGACAGGGCGCTGAACACTGAAGCTTTCTTT. Encoded protein: CASRDRALNTEAFF.

In this sample, this clone turned up a few times. The V gene is TRBV5-1, the J gene TRBJ1-1; D call uncertain. The germline V gene has CDR1 SGHRS and CDR2 YFSETQ. CDR3 length equals 14 residues. V lost 0 bases, J lost 1 base, and 7 bases lay in between. CDR3 residues: CASSLVLGNTEAFF. The CDR3 DNA reads as TGCGCCAGCAGCTTGGTTCTCGGGAACACTGAAGCTTTCTTT.

This sequence joins TRBV27 and TRBJ1-2, with 7 bases that match TRBD1. The CDR3 has 16 amino acids. Unmatched junction bases numbered 15, after V lost 6 bases and J lost 5 bases. Per germline, CDR1 MNHEY and CDR2 SMNVEV (reference sequence). The CDR3 here is CASRPLDRAPSYGYTF. The DNA for the CDR3 is TGTGCCAGCAGGCCATTAGACAGGGCTCCCTCATATGGCTACACCTTC.